The T cell receptor (beta chain) under discussion was sequenced for a study of blood T cell repertoires in COVID-19. The data were produced by immunoSEQ multiplex PCR, yet TCRdb's version contains in-frame clones alone and is incomplete. The sample carries 250,000 to 300,000 clones, over 75% recorded once. The CDR3 totals 10 residues. Germline V CDR1 and CDR2: DFQATT, SNEGSKA (reference sequence). Trimming left V 6 bases short and J 8 bases short, with 10 bases between. This chain connects TRBV20-1 to TRBJ1-1; TRBD1 is a possible D gene (6 bases). This TCR was sampled from a middle-aged man with active or convalescent COVID-19. The material sequenced was peripheral blood. CDR3 sequence reads: CSAYDREAFF. CDR3 nucleotides: TGCAGTGCCTACGACAGGGAAGCTTTCTTT.